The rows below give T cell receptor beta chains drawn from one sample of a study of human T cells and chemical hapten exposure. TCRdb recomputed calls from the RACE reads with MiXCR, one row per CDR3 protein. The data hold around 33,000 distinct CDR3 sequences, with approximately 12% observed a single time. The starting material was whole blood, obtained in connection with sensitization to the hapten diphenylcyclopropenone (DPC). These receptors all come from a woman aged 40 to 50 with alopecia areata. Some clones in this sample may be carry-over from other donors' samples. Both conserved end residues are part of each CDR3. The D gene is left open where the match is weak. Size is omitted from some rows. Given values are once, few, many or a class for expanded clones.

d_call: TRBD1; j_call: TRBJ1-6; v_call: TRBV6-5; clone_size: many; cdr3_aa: CASRQAGQGNSPLHF; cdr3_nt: TGTGCCAGCAGGCAGGCGGGACAGGGTAATTCACCCCTCCACTTT
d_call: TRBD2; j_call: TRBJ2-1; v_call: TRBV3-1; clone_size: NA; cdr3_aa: CASSQERREGRHNEQFF; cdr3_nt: TGTGCCAGCAGCCAAGAGCGACGGGAGGGCCGACACAATGAGCAGTTCTTC
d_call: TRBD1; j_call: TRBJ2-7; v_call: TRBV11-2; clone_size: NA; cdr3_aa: CASSLGTGRGEQYF; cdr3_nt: TGTGCCAGCAGCTTAGGGACAGGGAGAGGCGAGCAGTACTTC
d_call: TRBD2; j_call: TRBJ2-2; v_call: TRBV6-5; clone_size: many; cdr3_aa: CASSYPGLAGPNTGELFF; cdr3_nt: TGTGCCAGCAGTTACCCGGGACTAGCGGGGCCGAACACCGGGGAGCTGTTTTTT
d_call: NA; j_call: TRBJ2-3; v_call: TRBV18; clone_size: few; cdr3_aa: CASSPREGTDTQYF; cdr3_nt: TGTGCCAGCTCACCACGCGAGGGAACAGATACGCAGTATTTT
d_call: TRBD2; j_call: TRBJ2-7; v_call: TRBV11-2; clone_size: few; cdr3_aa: CANSDVTSGYEQYF; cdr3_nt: TGTGCCAACAGCGACGTAACTAGCGGCTACGAGCAGTACTTC
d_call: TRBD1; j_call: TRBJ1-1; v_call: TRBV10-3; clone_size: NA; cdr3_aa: CAIRGAGGVDTEAFF; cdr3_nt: TGTGCCATCAGAGGAGCAGGGGGCGTGGATACTGAAGCTTTCTTT
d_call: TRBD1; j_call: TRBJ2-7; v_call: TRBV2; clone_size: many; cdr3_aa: CARSFGTGSYEQYF; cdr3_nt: TGTGCCAGAAGTTTCGGGACAGGCTCCTACGAGCAGTACTTC
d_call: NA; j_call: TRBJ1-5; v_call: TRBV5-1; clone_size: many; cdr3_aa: CASSPLGHGQPQHF; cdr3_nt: TGCGCCAGCAGCCCCCTGGGTCATGGTCAGCCCCAGCATTTT
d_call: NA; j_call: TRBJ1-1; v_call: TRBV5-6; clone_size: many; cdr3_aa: CASSSTGPDTEAFF; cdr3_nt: TGTGCCAGCAGCTCTACAGGACCGGACACTGAAGCTTTCTTT
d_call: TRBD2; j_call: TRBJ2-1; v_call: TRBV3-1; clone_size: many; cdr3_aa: CASSPGWGGSYNEQFF; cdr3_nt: TGTGCCAGCAGCCCCGGGTGGGGGGGCTCCTACAATGAGCAGTTCTTC
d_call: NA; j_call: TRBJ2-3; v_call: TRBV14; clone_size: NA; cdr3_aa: CASSLYPGQSTDTQYF; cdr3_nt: TGTGCCAGCAGCCTATACCCGGGACAAAGCACAGATACGCAGTATTTT
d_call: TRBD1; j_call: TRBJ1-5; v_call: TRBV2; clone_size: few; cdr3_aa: CASSPDRGSNQPQHF; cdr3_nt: TGTGCCAGCAGTCCTGACAGGGGTAGCAATCAGCCCCAGCATTTT
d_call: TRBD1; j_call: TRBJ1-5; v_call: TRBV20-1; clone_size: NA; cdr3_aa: CSAASGWDRGNQPQHF; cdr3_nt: TGCAGTGCTGCCTCCGGGTGGGACAGGGGTAATCAGCCCCAGCATTTT
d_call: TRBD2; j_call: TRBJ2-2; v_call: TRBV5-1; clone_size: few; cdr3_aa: CASSLERTSLSNTGELFF; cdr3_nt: TGCGCCAGCAGCTTGGAAAGGACTAGTCTATCGAACACCGGGGAGCTGTTTTTT
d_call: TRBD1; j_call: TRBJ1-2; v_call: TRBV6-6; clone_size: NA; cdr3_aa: CASEGAGAGYGYTF; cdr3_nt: TGTGCCAGCGAGGGGGCAGGGGCGGGGTATGGCTACACCTTC
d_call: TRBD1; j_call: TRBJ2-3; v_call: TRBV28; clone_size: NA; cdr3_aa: CASRSNRDRASTDTQYF; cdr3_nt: TGTGCCAGCAGATCCAACCGGGACAGGGCTAGCACAGATACGCAGTATTTT
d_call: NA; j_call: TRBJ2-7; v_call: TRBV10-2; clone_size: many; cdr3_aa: CASFGGRGYEQYF; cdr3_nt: TGCGCCAGCTTTGGAGGGAGAGGCTACGAGCAGTACTTC
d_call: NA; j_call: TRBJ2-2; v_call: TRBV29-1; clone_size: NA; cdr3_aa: CSVGPGPGELFF; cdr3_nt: TGCAGCGTTGGCCCAGGCCCCGGGGAGCTGTTTTTT
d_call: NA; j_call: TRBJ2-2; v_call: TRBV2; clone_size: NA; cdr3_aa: CASSEGYTGELFF; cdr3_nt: TGTGCCAGCAGTGAGGGATACACCGGGGAGCTGTTTTTT
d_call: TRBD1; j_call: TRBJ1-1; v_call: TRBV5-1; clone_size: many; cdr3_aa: CASSWAIRGPTEAFF; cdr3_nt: TGCGCCAGCAGCTGGGCTATCAGGGGGCCAACTGAAGCTTTCTTT
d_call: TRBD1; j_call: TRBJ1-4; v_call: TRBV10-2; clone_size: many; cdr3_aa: CASRQGGLEKLFF; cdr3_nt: TGCGCCAGCCGACAGGGGGGACTTGAAAAACTGTTTTTT
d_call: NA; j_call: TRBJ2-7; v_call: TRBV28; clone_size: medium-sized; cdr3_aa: CASSLFTGPRDEQYF; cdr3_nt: TGTGCCAGCAGTTTATTCACAGGCCCTCGCGACGAGCAGTACTTC